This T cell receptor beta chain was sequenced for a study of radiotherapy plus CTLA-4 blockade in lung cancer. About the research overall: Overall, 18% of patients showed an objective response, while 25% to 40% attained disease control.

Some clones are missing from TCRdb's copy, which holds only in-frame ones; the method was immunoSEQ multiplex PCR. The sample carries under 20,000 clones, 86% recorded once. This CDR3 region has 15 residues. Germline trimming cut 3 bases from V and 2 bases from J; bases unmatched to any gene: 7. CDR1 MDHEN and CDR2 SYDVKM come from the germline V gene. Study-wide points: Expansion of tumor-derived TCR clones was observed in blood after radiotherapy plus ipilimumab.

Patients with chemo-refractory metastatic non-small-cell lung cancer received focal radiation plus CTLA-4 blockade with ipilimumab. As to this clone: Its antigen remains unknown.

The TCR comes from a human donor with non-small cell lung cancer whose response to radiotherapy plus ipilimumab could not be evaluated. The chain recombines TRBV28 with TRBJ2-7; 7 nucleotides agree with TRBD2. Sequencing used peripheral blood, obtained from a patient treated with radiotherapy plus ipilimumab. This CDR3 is CASSLGGSSPYEQYF. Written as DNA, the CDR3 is TGTGCCAGCAGTTTGGGCGGGAGTAGCCCCTACGAGCAGTACTTC.